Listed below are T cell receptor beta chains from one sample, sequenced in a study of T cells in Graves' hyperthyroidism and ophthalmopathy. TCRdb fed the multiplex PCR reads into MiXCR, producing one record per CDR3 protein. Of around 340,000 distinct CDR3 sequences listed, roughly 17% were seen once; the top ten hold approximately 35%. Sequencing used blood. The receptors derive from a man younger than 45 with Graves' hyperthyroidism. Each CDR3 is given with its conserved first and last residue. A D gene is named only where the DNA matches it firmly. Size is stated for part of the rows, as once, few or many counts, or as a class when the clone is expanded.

CASRAPPQNEAFF TGCGCCAGCAGGGCGCCTCCACAGAATGAAGCTTTCTTT TRBJ1-1 TRBV5-1 NA NA
CASSYTSGRAPYEQYF TGTGCCAGCAGCTACACTAGCGGGAGGGCCCCCTACGAGCAGTACTTC TRBJ2-7 TRBV3-1 TRBD2 NA
CASSLHNQPQHF TGTGCCAGCAGCTTGCACAATCAGCCCCAGCATTTT TRBJ1-5 TRBV5-6 NA many
CASSLARTEAFF TGTGCCAGCAGTTTAGCGCGGACTGAAGCTTTCTTT TRBJ1-1 TRBV12-3/TRBV12-4 NA many
CASSPRDRYYGYTF TGTGCCAGTAGTCCACGGGACCGATACTATGGCTACACCTTC TRBJ1-2 TRBV19 NA NA
CASSAETGGRSPLHF TGTGCCAGCAGCGCCGAGACAGGGGGAAGGTCACCCCTCCACTTT TRBJ1-6 TRBV7-9 TRBD1 many
CASRMGGGQPQHF TGTGCCAGCAGGATGGGGGGGGGTCAGCCCCAGCATTTT TRBJ1-5 TRBV6-4 NA NA
CASSRLGQVNTEAFF TGTGCCAGCTCCCGACTGGGACAGGTGAACACTGAAGCTTTCTTT TRBJ1-1 TRBV18 TRBD1 many
CASSPTTYRAHTEAFF TGTGCCAGCTCACCGACTACCTACCGGGCCCACACTGAAGCTTTCTTT TRBJ1-1 TRBV18 NA NA
CASSEAVVAGYNEQFF TGTGCCAGCAGTGAAGCGGTAGTAGCGGGTTACAATGAGCAGTTCTTC TRBJ2-1 TRBV2 TRBD2 many
CASSVETSGSTDTQYF TGTGCCAGCAGCGTAGAGACTAGCGGAAGCACAGATACGCAGTATTTT TRBJ2-3 TRBV9 TRBD2 NA
CASSLRDRANEKLFF TGTGCCAGCAGTCTTCGGGACAGGGCTAATGAAAAACTGTTTTTT TRBJ1-4 TRBV6-5 TRBD1 many
CASSANPGTNTDTQYF TGCGCCAGCAGCGCCAACCCCGGGACGAACACAGATACGCAGTATTTT TRBJ2-3 TRBV5-1 NA many
CSARDPIHEQYF TGCAGTGCTAGAGATCCTATACACGAGCAGTACTTC TRBJ2-7 TRBV20-1 NA many
CASSFSTFGGTEAFF TGTGCCAGCAGCTTTTCGACCTTCGGGGGCACTGAAGCTTTCTTT TRBJ1-1 TRBV7-9 NA NA
CASSPQGLAGNEQFF TGTGCCAGCAGCCCCCAGGGACTAGCGGGAAATGAGCAGTTCTTC TRBJ2-1 TRBV7-3 TRBD2 many
CASTSSRRVGGYTF TGTGCCAGCACCAGCAGCCGCCGGGTTGGGGGCTACACCTTC TRBJ1-2 TRBV11-3 NA many
CASSHSGADYEQYF TGCGCCAGCAGCCATAGCGGGGCAGACTACGAGCAGTACTTC TRBJ2-7 TRBV4-1 TRBD2 few
CASSPEANVLTF TGTGCCAGCAGTCCGGAGGCCAACGTCCTGACTTTC TRBJ2-6 TRBV12-3/TRBV12-4 NA NA
CASSLSSNQPQHF TGTGCCAGCAGTTTATCGAGCAATCAGCCCCAGCATTTT TRBJ1-5 TRBV7-2 NA many
CSALRTYTQYF TGCAGCGCCCTCAGAACATACACGCAGTATTTT TRBJ2-3 TRBV29-1 NA NA
CASSSPETNEKLFF TGTGCCAGCAGCTCCCCCGAAACTAATGAAAAACTGTTTTTT TRBJ1-4 TRBV28 NA NA
CASSLELGTSNEQFF TGTGCCAGCAGCTTAGAATTGGGGACTAGCAATGAGCAGTTCTTC TRBJ2-1 TRBV7-2 TRBD2 many
CASSPGAAVPAFF TGTGCCAGCAGCCCAGGGGCCGCAGTTCCTGCTTTCTTT TRBJ1-1 TRBV7-3 NA few
CASSLGARELFF TGTGCCAGCAGTTTAGGGGCCAGAGAGCTGTTTTTT TRBJ2-2 TRBV12-3/TRBV12-4 NA once
CASSPAGGIAEQFF TGTGCCAGCAGTCCAGCGGGAGGTATCGCTGAGCAGTTCTTC TRBJ2-1 TRBV6-1 TRBD2 many
CASRPTSGSSYNEQFF TGTGCCAGCAGGCCCACTAGCGGGAGCTCCTACAATGAGCAGTTCTTC TRBJ2-1 TRBV28 TRBD2 many
CASGLTGANTGELFF TGTGCCAGCGGCCTGACAGGGGCGAACACCGGGGAGCTGTTTTTT TRBJ2-2 TRBV2 TRBD1 few
CASSEAGWGELFF TGTGCCAGCAGTGAAGCTGGTTGGGGGGAGCTGTTTTTT TRBJ2-2 TRBV2 NA NA
CASSLTHNEQFF TGTGCCAGCAGCTTGACTCACAATGAGCAGTTCTTC TRBJ2-1 TRBV11-3 NA many
CSARGAGTSGEQYF TGCAGTGCTAGAGGTGCCGGGACTAGCGGCGAGCAGTACTTC TRBJ2-7 TRBV20-1 TRBD2 many
CASSTGGSGNTIYF TGTGCCAGCAGCACAGGGGGGTCTGGAAACACCATATATTTT TRBJ1-3 TRBV12-3/TRBV12-4 TRBD1 NA
CASSPPGAGEQYF TGTGCCAGCAGTCCCCCAGGGGCCGGCGAGCAGTACTTC TRBJ2-7 TRBV12-3/TRBV12-4 NA NA
CASSLGQSNTGELFF TGTGCCAGCAGTCTAGGACAGTCGAACACCGGGGAGCTGTTTTTT TRBJ2-2 TRBV6-1 NA NA
CSATQGGMSSYNSPLHF TGCAGTGCTACCCAAGGCGGGATGAGCTCCTATAATTCACCCCTCCACTTT TRBJ1-6 TRBV20-1 NA few
CASSLAKLAGDNEQFF TGTGCCAGCAGCTTAGCAAAACTAGCGGGGGACAATGAGCAGTTCTTC TRBJ2-1 TRBV7-9 TRBD2 many
CASSSNRDLAEAFF TGTGCCAGCAGCAGTAACAGGGATTTGGCTGAAGCTTTCTTT TRBJ1-1 TRBV3-1 NA few
CATSDLDSSYNEQFF TGTGCCACCAGTGATTTGGACTCCAGCTACAATGAGCAGTTCTTC TRBJ2-1 TRBV24-1 NA NA
CASSPGLEHNEQFF TGTGCCAGCAGCCCGGGACTGGAACACAATGAGCAGTTCTTC TRBJ2-1 TRBV28 NA NA
CASSWGPGTAQETQYF TGTGCCAGCTCCTGGGGGCCCGGGACAGCCCAAGAGACCCAGTACTTC TRBJ2-5 TRBV18 TRBD1 few
CASSLNSDSYNEQFF TGCGCCAGCAGCTTGAATAGCGACTCCTACAATGAGCAGTTCTTC TRBJ2-1 TRBV5-1 NA few
CASSPIYQGWEKLFF TGTGCCAGCTCACCAATATATCAAGGTTGGGAAAAACTGTTTTTT TRBJ1-4 TRBV18 NA few
CASSPSGPKQFF TGTGCCAGCAGTCCAAGCGGCCCCAAGCAGTTCTTC TRBJ2-1 TRBV12-3/TRBV12-4 NA NA
CASSSRPGGKGNTIYF TGTGCCAGCAGCTCCCGGCCAGGGGGCAAAGGAAACACCATATATTTT TRBJ1-3 TRBV7-9 TRBD1 many
CSARSQGAGDTQYF TGCAGTGCTAGGTCCCAGGGTGCCGGGGATACGCAGTATTTT TRBJ2-3 TRBV20-1 NA few
CASSQVLAGANNEQFF TGTGCCAGCAGCCAAGTACTAGCGGGAGCCAACAATGAGCAGTTCTTC TRBJ2-1 TRBV3-1 TRBD2 many
CASSLARGGLNQPQHF TGTGCCAGCAGTTTAGCGCGAGGAGGTCTCAATCAGCCCCAGCATTTT TRBJ1-5 TRBV12-3/TRBV12-4 NA many
CAWSVSSYNSPLHF TGTGCCTGGAGTGTCAGCTCCTATAATTCACCCCTCCACTTT TRBJ1-6 TRBV30 NA many